These T cell receptor beta chains were read from a single sample in a study of beta chain features in type 1 diabetes. Profiling relied on immunoSEQ multiplex PCR, and the TCRdb table lists in-frame clones only, not all of them. The sample lists around 150,000 clones, almost 65% seen once, with 0.08% to 0.095% in the top ten. Sequencing input: naive CD4+ T cells from blood. These receptors originate from a man aged 25 to 40 with type 1 diabetes. Both conserved end residues are part of each CDR3. Fields, in order: clone size, J gene, V gene, D gene, CDR3 protein, CDR3 DNA. The D gene is left open where the match is weak. Size values are once, few and many counts, or a class for expanded clones, and some rows have none.

>NA|TRBJ2-3|TRBV7-7|TRBD1
CASSPDRESPDTQYF
TGTGCCAGCAGCCCTGACAGGGAAAGCCCAGATACGCAGTATTTT
>few|TRBJ1-4|TRBV29-1|NA
CSAVVTNEKLFF
TGCAGCGCAGTAGTAACTAATGAAAAACTGTTTTTT
>NA|TRBJ2-5|TRBV14|TRBD2
CASSPRPGTRQETQYF
TGTGCCAGCAGCCCCCGTCCGGGGACTAGACAAGAGACCCAGTACTTC
>NA|TRBJ1-6|TRBV15|NA
CATSRGLGREGSPLHF
TGTGCCACCAGCAGAGGTTTAGGCAGGGAAGGCTCACCCCTCCACTTT
>NA|TRBJ2-3|TRBV7-9|NA
CASSYRGGGTDTQYF
TGTGCCAGCAGCTACAGGGGAGGGGGCACAGATACGCAGTATTTT
>few|TRBJ2-3|TRBV7-9|NA
CASSLGLSPTDTQYF
TGTGCCAGCAGCTTAGGACTATCTCCTACAGATACGCAGTATTTT
>NA|TRBJ2-1|TRBV19|TRBD1
CASRWTGTSYNEQFF
TGTGCCAGTAGATGGACAGGGACCTCCTACAATGAGCAGTTCTTC
>NA|TRBJ2-5|TRBV4-1|NA
CASSRTEGYRETQYF
TGCGCCAGCAGCCGAACGGAGGGGTATCGAGAGACCCAGTACTTC
>NA|TRBJ2-7|TRBV29-1|TRBD1
CSYGRDREVSEQYF
TGCAGCTACGGACGGGACAGGGAGGTCAGCGAGCAGTACTTC
>NA|TRBJ2-1|TRBV20-1|NA
CSARGLREQFF
TGCAGTGCTAGGGGGCTCCGCGAGCAGTTCTTC
>NA|TRBJ1-6|TRBV9|NA
CASSPGVSDSPLHF
TGTGCCAGCAGCCCAGGGGTTAGTGATTCACCCCTCCACTTT
>NA|TRBJ2-5|TRBV29-1|TRBD2
CSVERGGETQYF
TGCAGCGTTGAACGCGGGGGGGAGACCCAGTACTTC
>once|TRBJ2-7|TRBV11-2|TRBD2
CASSSNRGRGDSYEQYF
TGTGCCAGCAGCTCTAATCGAGGGAGGGGTGATTCCTACGAGCAGTACTTC
>few|TRBJ2-5|TRBV29-1|NA
CSVEDSTDGGETQYF
TGCAGCGTTGAAGATTCTACGGACGGCGGAGAGACCCAGTACTTC
>NA|TRBJ2-3|TRBV29-1|TRBD1
CSVQRTGGIGTDTQYF
TGCAGCGTTCAGAGGACAGGGGGAATTGGCACAGATACGCAGTATTTT
>NA|TRBJ2-3|TRBV27|NA
CASSLLTGTDTQYF
TGTGCCAGCAGTTTATTGACAGGCACAGATACGCAGTATTTT
>NA|TRBJ2-3|TRBV7-2|NA
CASSFQRGTDTQYF
TGTGCCAGCAGCTTCCAGCGGGGCACAGATACGCAGTATTTT
>few|TRBJ2-5|TRBV7-2|NA
CASSPGETQYF
TGTGCCAGCAGCCCCGGAGAGACCCAGTACTTC
>NA|TRBJ1-6|TRBV30|NA
CAWSARPFLNSPLHF
TGTGCCTGGAGTGCCCGACCTTTCCTTAATTCACCCCTCCACTTT
>once|TRBJ1-6|TRBV4-3|TRBD1
CASSHDRGESSPLHF
TGCGCCAGCAGCCATGACAGGGGTGAGAGTTCACCCCTCCACTTT
>NA|TRBJ2-3|TRBV29-1|NA
CSADEQTTDTQYF
TGCAGCGCCGATGAACAGACGACAGATACGCAGTATTTT
>NA|TRBJ2-7|TRBV29-1|NA
CSAGKGDYEQYF
TGCAGCGCTGGCAAGGGGGACTACGAGCAGTACTTC
>NA|TRBJ2-7|TRBV2|NA
CASSAVGGDYEQYF
TGTGCCAGCAGTGCGGTCGGCGGAGACTACGAGCAGTACTTC